These 9 T cell receptor beta chains originate from one sample sequenced in a study of early T cells in non-severe SARS-CoV-2 infection. A single record per CDR3 protein comes from TCRdb applying MiXCR to the 5' RACE reads. In the table there are tens of thousands of distinct CDR3 sequences, about 9.4% of which are singletons. Sequencing used whole blood. These receptors originate from an adult who was a healthcare worker with PCR-confirmed SARS-CoV-2 infection or an uninfected control (not recorded which).

In regard to this clonotype: At one end the junction does not follow the germline gene, possibly because of a read error. The chain joins TRBV6-2 or TRBV6-3 to TRBJ2-1; D is ambiguous. The CDR3 extends over 14 amino acids. CDR1 is MNHEY and CDR2 is SVGEGT in the germline V gene. CDR3 loop: CASSYDANYYEQFF. The CDR3 DNA sequence: TGTGCCAGCAGTTACGACGCCAACTACTATGAGCAGTTCTTC.

Ten or more counts support this clonotype. This chain uses TRBV11-3 with TRBJ2-3; 10 nucleotides line up with TRBD2. Trimming took 4 bases from V and 0 from J; bases not matched to a gene: 4. Germline CDR1 is SGHNT and CDR2 is YENEEA. The CDR3 covers 16 residues. CDR3 sequence: CASSSSGSLSTDTQYF. The CDR3 DNA is TGTGCCAGCAGCTCTAGCGGGAGTCTGAGCACAGATACGCAGTATTTT.

This clonotype was recorded a few times. This chain uses TRBV5-1 with TRBJ1-4; unclear D gene. Germline CDR1 reads SGHRS; CDR2 reads YFSETQ. Trimming shortened V by 2 bases and J by 5 bases, and 10 bases separated the two germline ends. This CDR3 is 14 amino acids long. Here the CDR3 DNA reads TGCGCCAGCAGCTTCGGACGGGAGAATGAAAAACTGTTTTTT. Translating gives CASSFGRENEKLFF.

In this sample, this clonotype turned up a few times. The genes are TRBV4-1 and TRBJ1-1; TRBD1 aligns across 9 bases. Per germline, CDR1 MGHRA and CDR2 YSYEKL. The ends lost 6 bases at V and 0 bases at J; junction bases unmatched: 5. The CDR3 spans 15 residues. CDR3 in amino acids: CASSHWTGVNTEAFF. The CDR3 DNA sequence: TGCGCCAGCAGTCATTGGACAGGGGTGAACACTGAAGCTTTCTTT.

This chain connects TRBV24-1 to TRBJ1-1; tentatively, D is TRBD1 (5 bases). From germline, CDR1 is KGHDR and CDR2 SFDVKD. CDR3 length: 13 residues. Trimming pared 7 bases from V and 1 base from J, leaving 9 bases between. The CDR3 sequence is CATRLGANTEAFF. CDR3 nucleotide sequence: TGTGCCACCAGGCTAGGGGCGAACACTGAAGCTTTCTTT.

This clonotype was seen more than once but under ten times. The chain combines TRBV10-3 with TRBJ2-7, with TRBD2 matching 10 bases. The V gene's germline CDR1 is ENHRY and CDR2 SYGVKD. CDR3 size: 16 residues. The ends lost 2 bases at V and 3 bases at J; junction bases unmatched: 7. CDR3 coding DNA: TGTGCCATCAGTGAGCCCGGGACTAGCGCTGGCTACGAGCAGTACTTC. It is translated as CAISEPGTSAGYEQYF.

A few counts support this clonotype. V gene TRBV4-1 combines with J gene TRBJ2-5, with 10 bases aligning to TRBD2. In germline, CDR1 is MGHRA, CDR2 YSYEKL. This CDR3 comprises 18 residues. The trim removed 4 bases at V and 6 bases at J, leaving 17 bases unmatched. The CDR3: CASSLAEEAGGPRQTQYF. The CDR3 bases are TGCGCCAGCAGCCTCGCAGAAGAAGCGGGAGGGCCTCGACAGACCCAGTACTTC.

The chain carries TRBV6-5 and TRBJ2-5; D gene uncertain. The CDR3 consists of 13 residues. Germline V gene lookup returns CDR1 MNHEY and CDR2 SVGAGI. The germline V and J ends were trimmed by 1 base and 2 bases, with 5 bases remaining between them. For the CDR3, the DNA is TGTGCCAGCAGTTACTGGAGACAAGAGACCCAGTACTTC. Amino acid sequence: CASSYWRQETQYF.

This clonotype was seen at least ten times. The chain links TRBV7-9 to TRBJ2-6; D is possibly TRBD1 (6 bases). V was cut by 5 bases and J by 0 bases, with 14 bases left in between. The CDR3 totals 17 residues. Germline CDR1 is SEHNR and CDR2 is FQNEAQ (reference sequence). CDR3 sequence (DNA): TGTGCCAGCAGCCCCGGGACACCAACCTCTGGGGCCAACGTCCTGACTTTC. This translates into CASSPGTPTSGANVLTF.